The TCR beta chain under discussion was sequenced for a study of cytomegalovirus exposure and HLA in healthy donors. Remarks on this clone: Its antigen is not known.

General study findings and limits: Data from an earlier analysis indicated that most TCR beta V segments were productive either about 90% or about 30% of the time. The study listed under 200 cytomegalovirus-associated TCR beta chains. Reports state that TCR beta sequences accurately predicted most subjects' HLA-A and HLA-B alleles. HLA alleles showed associations with 16,951 TCR beta sequences in a later analysis, at a 0.05 false discovery rate.

The PCR ran on 60 Vbeta and 13 Jbeta primers. The assay was immunoSEQ multiplex PCR, and TCRdb's table has in-frame clones only and misses some. The data contain around 93,000 clones, about four fifths of them seen just once; the ten biggest clones take up around 3.7%. This CDR3 has 12 residues. Per the germline V gene, CDR1 is SGHDN and CDR2 is FVKESK. V lost 0 bases, J lost 6 bases, and 5 bases lay in between. The sequenced sample was PBMCs. The sequence was collected from a man under 40 in good health and CMV-seropositive. The chain links TRBV14 to TRBJ2-5; a weak D match, TRBD2 (5 bases). CDR3 sequence reads: CASSQDGKTQYF. The DNA for the CDR3 is TGTGCCAGCAGCCAAGACGGGAAGACCCAGTACTTC.